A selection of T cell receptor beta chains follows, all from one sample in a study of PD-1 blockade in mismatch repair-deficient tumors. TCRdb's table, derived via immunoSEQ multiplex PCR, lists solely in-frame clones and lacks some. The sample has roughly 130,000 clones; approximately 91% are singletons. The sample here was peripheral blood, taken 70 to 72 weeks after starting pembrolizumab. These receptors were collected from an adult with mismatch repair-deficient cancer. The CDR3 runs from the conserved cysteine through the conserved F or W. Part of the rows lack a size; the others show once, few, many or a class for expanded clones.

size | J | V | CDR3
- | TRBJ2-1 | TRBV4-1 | CASSQTDRASYNEQFF
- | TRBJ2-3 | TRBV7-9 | CASSPRQGGSDTQYF
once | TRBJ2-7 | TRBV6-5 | CASSPGTSNEQYF
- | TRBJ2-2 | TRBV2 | CASKDPANTGELFF
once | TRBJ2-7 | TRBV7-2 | CASSSRDRGPVPHF
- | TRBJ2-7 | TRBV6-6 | CASSYSAGGSYEQYF
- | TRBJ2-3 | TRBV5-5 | CASRALDTQYF
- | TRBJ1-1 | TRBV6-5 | CASSYATGPSNTEAFF
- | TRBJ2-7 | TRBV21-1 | CASSPGGSFGTDPYEQYF
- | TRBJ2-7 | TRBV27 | CASSLLGQEIAYEQYF
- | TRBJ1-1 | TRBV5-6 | CASSRGRFEAFF
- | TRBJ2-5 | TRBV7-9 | CASSPRQGFYQETQYF
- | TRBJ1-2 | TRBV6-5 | CASSYDVQDYGYTF
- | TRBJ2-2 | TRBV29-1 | CSVDWQGDTGELFF
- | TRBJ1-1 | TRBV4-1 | CASSQKYHQGWNTEAFF
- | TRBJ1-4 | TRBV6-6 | CASTWGSTNEKLFF
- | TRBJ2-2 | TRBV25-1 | CASSEDADTGELFF
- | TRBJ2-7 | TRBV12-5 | CASGHDRGSYEQYF
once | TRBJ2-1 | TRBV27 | CASSLKAVLHNEQFF
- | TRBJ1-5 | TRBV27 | CASSLGVGNQPQHF
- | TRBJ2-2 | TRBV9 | CASSVTRGRAGELFF
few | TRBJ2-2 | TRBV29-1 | CSVYTGELFF
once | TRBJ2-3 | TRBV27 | CASSFSSAPDTQYF
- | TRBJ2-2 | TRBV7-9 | CASSSGAGGELFF
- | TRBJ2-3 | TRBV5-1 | CASSLTIPTSGIASTDTQYF
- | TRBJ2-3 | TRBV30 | CAWSGLATDTQYF
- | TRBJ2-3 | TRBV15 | CATSRAGRRETDTQYF
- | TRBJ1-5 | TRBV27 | CASSLYGFSNQPQHF
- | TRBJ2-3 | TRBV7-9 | CASSLVRTSSADTQYF
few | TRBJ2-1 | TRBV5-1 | CASSSGLVGWPYNEQFF
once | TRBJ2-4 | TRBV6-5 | CASSTDIFKNIQYF
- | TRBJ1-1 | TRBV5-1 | CASSSYRVGNTEAFF
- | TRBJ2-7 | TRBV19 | CASSITSGRAYEQYF
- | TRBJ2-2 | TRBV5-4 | CASSSSRDYYTGELFF
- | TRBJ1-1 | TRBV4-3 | CASSQDIRGNNTEAFF
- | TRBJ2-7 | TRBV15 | CATSTRQMGAFEQYF